This paragraph reports one TCR beta chain. Antigen specificity is unknown. This CDR3 is built from 14 residues. From germline, CDR1 is SGHKS and CDR2 YYEKEE (reference sequence). The V segment lost 5 bases and the J segment 5 bases; nucleotides outside the gene matches: 9. The data were taken from a study of shared clonotypes between healthy human individuals. Naive CD8 cells, CD45RO-negative and positively selected for CCR7, excluded terminally differentiated effector memory CD45RA+ cells. The material for each subset, its genomic DNA, was split evenly across several immunoSEQ plates. Profiled with immunoSEQ multiplex PCR; TCRdb holds only in-frame clones, not every one. The repertoire holds a few million clones, with 85% to 95% as singletons. Regarding the study as a whole: The genetic and exposure-history diversity represented was limited by few donors.

The TCR sequence derives from a man aged 18 to 30 in good health. Some clones in this sample may be carry-over from other donors' samples. The chain carries TRBV5-5 and TRBJ2-7, with TRBD1 matching 8 bases. Sequenced sample: naive CD8+ T cells from PBMCs. The CDR3 region has the DNA TGTGCCAGCAGATTGACAGGGGAACCCCACGAGCAGTACTTC. The encoded protein is CASRLTGEPHEQYF.